This T cell receptor beta chain was profiled in a study of beta chain features in type 1 diabetes. This clone was seen only a few times. With 4 bases removed from V and 10 bases from J, the gap between germline ends came to 11 bases. Germline CDR1 reads MGHDK; CDR2 reads SYGVNS. The CDR3 spans 11 residues. Expressed TCRB transcripts were sequenced, since all the RNA that had been isolated was reverse transcribed. This table comes from immunoSEQ multiplex PCR, and its TCRdb copy is limited to in-frame clones, with some not included. The sample includes 200,000 to 300,000 clones, 13% to 15% of them seen just once.

The chain uses TRBV25-1 and TRBJ2-7; maybe TRBD2 (5 bases). Sequenced input: naive CD4+ T cells from blood. The sequence was obtained from a woman aged 40 to 50 in good health. The CDR3 spells CASSGGSSQYF. The DNA of the CDR3 is TGTGCCAGCAGTGGCGGGTCCTCCCAGTACTTC.